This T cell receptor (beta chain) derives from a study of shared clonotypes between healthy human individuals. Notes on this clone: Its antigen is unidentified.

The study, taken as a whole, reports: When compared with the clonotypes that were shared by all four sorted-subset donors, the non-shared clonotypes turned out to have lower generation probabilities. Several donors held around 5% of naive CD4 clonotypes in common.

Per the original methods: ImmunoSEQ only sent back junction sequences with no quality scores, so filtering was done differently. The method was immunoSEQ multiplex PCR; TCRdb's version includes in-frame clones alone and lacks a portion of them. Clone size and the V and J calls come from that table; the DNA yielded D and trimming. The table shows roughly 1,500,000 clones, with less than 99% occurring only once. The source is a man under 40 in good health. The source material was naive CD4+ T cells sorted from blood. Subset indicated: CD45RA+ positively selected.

This chain's CDR3 is CASSFRLAARTDTQYF. The DNA for the CDR3 is TGCGCCAGCAGCTTTAGACTAGCGGCCCGCACAGATACGCAGTATTTT. The chain links TRBV5-1 to TRBJ2-3; 9 bases align to TRBD2. The trim removed 2 bases at V and 1 base at J, leaving 5 bases unmatched. CDR3 length: 16 amino acids. Germline CDR1 and CDR2: SGHRS and YFSETQ.